This T cell receptor (beta chain) was captured by sequencing in a study of CD8+CD57+ T cells in acquired aplastic anemia. About the study: Mean yield of DNA from sorted CD4+ and CD8+ cells was about 3.2 ug.

The template for TCR beta VDJ and CDR3 sequence profiling was genomic DNA. TCRdb passed the reads through MiXCR, listing each CDR3 protein once. The repertoire holds about 58,000 distinct CDR3 sequences, approximately 50% seen once, with roughly 16% in the top ten. This CDR3 spans 13 amino acids. CDR1 is MNHNS, CDR2 SASEGT, per germline. Trimming took 6 bases from V and 7 from J, leaving 13 bases between them. This clonotype was detected ten times or more. Whoever was chosen for sequencing had shown CD8+CD57+ cell expansion by flow cytometry. The diagnosis in all patients was severe acquired aplastic anemia. Blood was sampled before the patients had received any therapy.

Sequencing input: sorted CD4+, CD8+, or CD8+CD57+ T cells (not recorded which) from PBMCs. This sequence joins TRBV6-1 and TRBJ1-5, with a weak D call TRBD1 (5 bases). The origin of this receptor is a human donor with aplastic anemia. Written as DNA, the CDR3 is TGTGCCAGCAGAAGGGGCCCTGGGCAGCCCCAGCATTTT. This encodes CASRRGPGQPQHF.